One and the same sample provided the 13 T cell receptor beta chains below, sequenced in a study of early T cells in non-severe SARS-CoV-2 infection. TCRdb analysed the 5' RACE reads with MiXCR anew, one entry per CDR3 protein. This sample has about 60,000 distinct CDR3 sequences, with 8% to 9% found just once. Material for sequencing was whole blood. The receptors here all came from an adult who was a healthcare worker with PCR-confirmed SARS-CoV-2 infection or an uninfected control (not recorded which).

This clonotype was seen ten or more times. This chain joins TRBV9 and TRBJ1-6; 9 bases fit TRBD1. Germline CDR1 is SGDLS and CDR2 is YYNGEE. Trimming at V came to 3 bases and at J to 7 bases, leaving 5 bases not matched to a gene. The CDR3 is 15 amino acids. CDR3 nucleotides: TGTGCCAGCAGCGACGGGACAGGGAGGAATTCACCCCTCCACTTT. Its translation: CASSDGTGRNSPLHF. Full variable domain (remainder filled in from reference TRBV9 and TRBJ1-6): DSGVTQTPKHLITATGQRVTLRCSPRSGDLSVYWYQQSLDQGLQFLIQYYNGEERAKGNILERFSAQQFPDLHSELNLSSLELGDSALYFCASSDGTGRNSPLHFGNGTRLTVT.

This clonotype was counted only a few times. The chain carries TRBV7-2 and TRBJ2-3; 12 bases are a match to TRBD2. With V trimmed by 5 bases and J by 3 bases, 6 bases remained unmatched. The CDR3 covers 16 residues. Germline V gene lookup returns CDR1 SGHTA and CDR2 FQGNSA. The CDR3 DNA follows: TGTGCCAGCAGCCCACTAGCGGGAGGTCGGACAGATACGCAGTATTTT. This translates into CASSPLAGGRTDTQYF.

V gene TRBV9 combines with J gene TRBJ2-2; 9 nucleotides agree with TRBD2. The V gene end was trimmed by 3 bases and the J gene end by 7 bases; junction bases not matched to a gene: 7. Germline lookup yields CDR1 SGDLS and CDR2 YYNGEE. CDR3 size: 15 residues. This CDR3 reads CASSAGTSSIGELFF. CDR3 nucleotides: TGTGCCAGCAGCGCCGGGACTAGCTCGATCGGGGAGCTGTTTTTT.

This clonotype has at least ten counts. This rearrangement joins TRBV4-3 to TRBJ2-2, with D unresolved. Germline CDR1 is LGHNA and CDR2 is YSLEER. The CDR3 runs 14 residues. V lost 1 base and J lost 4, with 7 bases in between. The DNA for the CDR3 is TGCGCCAGCAGCCAAGGGTGGGCCACCGGGGAGCTGTTTTTT. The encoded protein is CASSQGWATGELFF.

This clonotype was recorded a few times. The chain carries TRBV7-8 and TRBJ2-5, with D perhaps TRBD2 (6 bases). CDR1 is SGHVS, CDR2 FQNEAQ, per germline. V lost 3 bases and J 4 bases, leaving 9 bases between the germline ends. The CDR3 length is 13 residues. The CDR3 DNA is TGTGCCAGCAGCTTCCAGGGAGGAGAGACCCAGTACTTC. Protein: CASSFQGGETQYF.

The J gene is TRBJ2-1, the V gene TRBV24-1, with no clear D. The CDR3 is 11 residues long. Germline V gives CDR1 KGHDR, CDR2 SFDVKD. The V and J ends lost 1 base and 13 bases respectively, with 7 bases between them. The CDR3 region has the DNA TGTGCCACCAGTGATTTAGGGTTACAGTTCTTC. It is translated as CATSDLGLQFF.

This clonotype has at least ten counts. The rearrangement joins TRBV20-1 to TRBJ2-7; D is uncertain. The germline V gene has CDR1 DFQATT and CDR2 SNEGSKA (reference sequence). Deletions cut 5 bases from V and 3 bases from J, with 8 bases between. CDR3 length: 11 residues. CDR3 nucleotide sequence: TGCAGTGCTGGCACTGACTACGAGCAGTACTTC. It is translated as CSAGTDYEQYF.

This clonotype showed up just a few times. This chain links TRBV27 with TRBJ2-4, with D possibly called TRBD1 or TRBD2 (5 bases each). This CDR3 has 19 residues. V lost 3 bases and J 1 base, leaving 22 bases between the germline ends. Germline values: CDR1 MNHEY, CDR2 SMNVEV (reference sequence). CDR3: CASSFYSPGPPPAKNIQYF. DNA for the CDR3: TGTGCCAGCAGTTTTTACTCTCCGGGACCGCCCCCCGCCAAAAACATTCAGTACTTC.

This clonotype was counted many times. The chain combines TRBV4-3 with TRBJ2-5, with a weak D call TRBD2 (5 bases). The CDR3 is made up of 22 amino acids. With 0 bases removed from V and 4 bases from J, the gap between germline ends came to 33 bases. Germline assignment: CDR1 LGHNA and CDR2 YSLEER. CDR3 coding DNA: TGCGCCAGCAGCCAAGATTTCCGGCAGGACCTGCATTTTGACGGGGTCCCAGAGACCCAGTACTTC. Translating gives CASSQDFRQDLHFDGVPETQYF.

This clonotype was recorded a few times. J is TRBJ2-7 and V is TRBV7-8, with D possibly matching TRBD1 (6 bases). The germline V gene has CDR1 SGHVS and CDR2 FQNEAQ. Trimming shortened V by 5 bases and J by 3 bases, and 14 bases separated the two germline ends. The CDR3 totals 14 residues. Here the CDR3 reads CASSPGGGDYEQYF. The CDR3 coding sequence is TGTGCCAGCAGCCCTGGGGGCGGAGACTACGAGCAGTACTTC.

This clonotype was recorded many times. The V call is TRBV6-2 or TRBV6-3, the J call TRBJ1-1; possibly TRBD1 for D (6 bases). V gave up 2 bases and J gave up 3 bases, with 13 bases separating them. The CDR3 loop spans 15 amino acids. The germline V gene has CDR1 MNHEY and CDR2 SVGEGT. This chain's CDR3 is CASSYGMSGDTEAFF. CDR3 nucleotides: TGTGCCAGCAGTTACGGCATGTCAGGGGACACTGAAGCTTTCTTT.

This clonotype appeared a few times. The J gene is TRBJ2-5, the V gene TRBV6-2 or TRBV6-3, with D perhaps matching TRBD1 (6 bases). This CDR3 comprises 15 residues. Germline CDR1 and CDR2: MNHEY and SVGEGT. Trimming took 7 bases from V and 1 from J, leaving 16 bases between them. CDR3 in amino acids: CASTTTGAVQETQYF. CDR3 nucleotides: TGTGCCAGCACTACGACAGGTGCCGTCCAAGAGACCCAGTACTTC.

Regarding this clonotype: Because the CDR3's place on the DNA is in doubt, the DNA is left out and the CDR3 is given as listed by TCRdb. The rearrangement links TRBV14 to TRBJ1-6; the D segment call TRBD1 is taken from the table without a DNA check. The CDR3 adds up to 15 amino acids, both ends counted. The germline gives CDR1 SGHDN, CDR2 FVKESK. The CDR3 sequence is CASSLRARGESPLHF.